This T cell receptor (beta chain) was sequenced for a study of T cell responses to AZD1222 COVID-19 vaccine. Whole-study context: Second doses that came at about 4 or about 12 weeks were put together. Study results and limitations: Just a handful of AZD1222 recipients tested seropositive at baseline. Elevations in Spike-specific TCR breadth and depth followed administration of two AZD1222 doses. Donors in the cohort were predominantly white British and more often female, and clonal diversity was possibly underestimated.

As regards this clone: Its antigen is as yet unknown.

The CDR3 runs 13 residues. In germline, CDR1 is SQVTM, CDR2 ANQGSEA. V trimming: 4 bases; J trimming: 4 bases; junction bases outside the gene matches: 3. Produced via immunoSEQ multiplex PCR; TCRdb's table is partial and in-frame only. The sample shows 150,000 or so clones, under 95% of them seen only once. The V gene is TRBV29-1, the J gene TRBJ1-1; TRBD1 agrees at 10 bases. The specimen was peripheral blood, collected on day 0 of AZD1222 vaccination. This TCR came from an adult in good health. DNA of the CDR3: TGCAGCGTTGGCTGGACAGGGGGCACTGAAGCTTTCTTT. Encoded protein: CSVGWTGGTEAFF. Full variable domain (missing parts from reference TRBV29-1 and TRBJ1-1): SAVISQKPSRDICQRGTSLTIQCQVDSQVTMMFWYRQQPGQSLTLIATANQGSEATYESGFVIDKFPISRPNLTFSTLTVSNMSPEDSSIYLCSVGWTGGTEAFFGQGTRLTVV.